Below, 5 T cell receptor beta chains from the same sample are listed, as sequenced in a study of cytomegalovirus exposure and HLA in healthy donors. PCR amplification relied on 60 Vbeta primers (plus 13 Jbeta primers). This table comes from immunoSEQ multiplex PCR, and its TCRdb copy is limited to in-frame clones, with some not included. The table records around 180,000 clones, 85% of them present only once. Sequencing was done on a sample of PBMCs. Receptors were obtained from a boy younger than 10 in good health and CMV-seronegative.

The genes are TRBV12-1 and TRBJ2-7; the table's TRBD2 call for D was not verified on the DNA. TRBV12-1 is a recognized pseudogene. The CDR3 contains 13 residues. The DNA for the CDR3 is TGTGCCAGCAGCTTACGGGGGAAATACGAGCAGTACGTC. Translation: CASSLRGKYEQYV.

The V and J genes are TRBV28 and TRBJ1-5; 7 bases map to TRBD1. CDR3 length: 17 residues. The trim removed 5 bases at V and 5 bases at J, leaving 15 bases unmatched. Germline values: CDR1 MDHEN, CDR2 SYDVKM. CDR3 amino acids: CASSPIWTGKIHQPQHF. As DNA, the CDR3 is TGTGCCAGCAGTCCGATCTGGACAGGAAAGATCCATCAGCCCCAGCATTTT.

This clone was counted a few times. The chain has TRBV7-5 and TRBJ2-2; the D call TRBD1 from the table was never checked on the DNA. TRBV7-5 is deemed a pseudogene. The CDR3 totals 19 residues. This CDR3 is CVRRHNRDRPACNTGELFF. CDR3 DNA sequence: TGTGTCAGAAGACACAACCGGGACAGACCTGCATGCAACACCGGGGAGCTGTTTTTT.

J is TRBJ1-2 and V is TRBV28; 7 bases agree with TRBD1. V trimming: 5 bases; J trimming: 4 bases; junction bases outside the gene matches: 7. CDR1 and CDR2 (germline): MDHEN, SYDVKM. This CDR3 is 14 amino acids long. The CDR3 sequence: CASSPMTGLYGYTF. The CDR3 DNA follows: TGTGCCAGCAGTCCGATGACAGGGCTCTATGGCTACACCTTC.

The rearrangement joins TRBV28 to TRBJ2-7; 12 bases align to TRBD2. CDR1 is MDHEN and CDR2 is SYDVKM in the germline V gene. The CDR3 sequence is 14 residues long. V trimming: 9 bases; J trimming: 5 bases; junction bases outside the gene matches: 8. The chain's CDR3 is CASKTSGSINEQYF. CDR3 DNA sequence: TGTGCCAGTAAGACTAGCGGGAGTATCAACGAGCAGTACTTC.